Each of the 2 T cell receptor beta chains below was sequenced from the same sample in a study of PD-1 blockade in classical Hodgkin lymphoma. The time point: cycle 4 day 1 (C4D1), after less than 7 weeks of nivolumab. All trial patients relapsed after autologous stem cell transplantation. Generated by immunoSEQ multiplex PCR, the TCRdb table keeps only in-frame clones and is missing some. The sample holds 20,000 or so clones, roughly three quarters seen once. Specimen: peripheral blood mononuclear cells (PBMCs), collected before the fourth cycle of nivolumab. These receptors all stem from a human donor with classical Hodgkin lymphoma.

The chain carries TRBV7-6 and TRBJ2-3; D possibly corresponds to TRBD1 (5 bases). The germline gives CDR1 SGHVS, CDR2 FNYEAQ. V was pared by 2 bases and J by 1 base, with 7 bases between. CDR3 length: 14 amino acids. CDR3 bases: TGTGCCAGCAGCTTAATGACAGGCACAGATACGCAGTATTTT. Its protein is CASSLMTGTDTQYF.

The gene calls are TRBV7-8 and TRBJ1-2; 8 bases fit TRBD1. With V trimmed by 5 bases and J by 8 bases, 7 bases remained unmatched. Germline V gene sequence: CDR1 SGHVS, CDR2 FQNEAQ. The CDR3 length is 13 residues. CDR3 residues: CASSPRRDRGYTF. The CDR3 region has the DNA TGTGCCAGCAGCCCCCGGCGGGACAGGGGCTACACCTTC.